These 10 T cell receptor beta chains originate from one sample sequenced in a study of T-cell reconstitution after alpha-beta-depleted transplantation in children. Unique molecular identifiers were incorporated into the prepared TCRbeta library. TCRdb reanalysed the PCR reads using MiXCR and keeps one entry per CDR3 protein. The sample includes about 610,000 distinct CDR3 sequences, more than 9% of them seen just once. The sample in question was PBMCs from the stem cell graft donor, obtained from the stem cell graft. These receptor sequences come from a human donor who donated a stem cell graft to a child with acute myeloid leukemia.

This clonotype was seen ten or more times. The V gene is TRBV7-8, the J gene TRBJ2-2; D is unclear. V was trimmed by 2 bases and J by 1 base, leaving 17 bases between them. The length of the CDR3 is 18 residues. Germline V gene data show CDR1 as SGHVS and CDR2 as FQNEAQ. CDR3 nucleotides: TGTGCCAGCAGCTTAATTGGGGTAGGAACCAGGAACACCGGGGAGCTGTTTTTT. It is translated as CASSLIGVGTRNTGELFF.

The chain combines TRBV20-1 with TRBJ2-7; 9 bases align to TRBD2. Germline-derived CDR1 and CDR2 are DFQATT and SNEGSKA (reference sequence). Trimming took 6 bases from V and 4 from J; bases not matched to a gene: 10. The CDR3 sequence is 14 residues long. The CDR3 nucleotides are TGCAGTGCCTGGGGGCCTAGCGGGACTTACGAGCAGTACTTC. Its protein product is CSAWGPSGTYEQYF.

Here the CDR3 DNA reads TGTGCCAGCAGCGTGTTCGTGACTAGCACAGATACGCAGTATTTT. Translation: CASSVFVTSTDTQYF. V gene TRBV9 combines with J gene TRBJ2-3; D gene uncertain. This CDR3 contains 15 residues. The germline V gene has CDR1 SGDLS and CDR2 YYNGEE. Trimming took off 2 bases at V and 0 bases at J, with 10 bases between the two ends.

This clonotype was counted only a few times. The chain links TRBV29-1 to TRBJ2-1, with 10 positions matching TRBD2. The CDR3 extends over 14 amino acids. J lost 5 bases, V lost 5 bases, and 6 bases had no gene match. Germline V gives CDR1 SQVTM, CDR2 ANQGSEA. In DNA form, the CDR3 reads TGCAGCGTTCGTCTAGCGGGAGACCACAATGAGCAGTTCTTC. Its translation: CSVRLAGDHNEQFF.

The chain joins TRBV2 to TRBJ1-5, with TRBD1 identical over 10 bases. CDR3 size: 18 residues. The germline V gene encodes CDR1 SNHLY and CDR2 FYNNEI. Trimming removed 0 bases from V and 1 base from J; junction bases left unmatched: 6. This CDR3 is CASSEAAGTGESNQPQHF. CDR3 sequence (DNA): TGTGCCAGCAGTGAAGCTGCCGGGACAGGGGAAAGCAATCAGCCCCAGCATTTT.

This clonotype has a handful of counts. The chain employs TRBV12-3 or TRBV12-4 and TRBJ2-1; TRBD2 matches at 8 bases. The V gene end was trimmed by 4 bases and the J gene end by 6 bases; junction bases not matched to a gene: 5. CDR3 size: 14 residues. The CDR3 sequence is CASSSLLAANEQFF. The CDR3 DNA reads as TGTGCCAGCAGTTCCTTACTAGCGGCCAATGAGCAGTTCTTC.

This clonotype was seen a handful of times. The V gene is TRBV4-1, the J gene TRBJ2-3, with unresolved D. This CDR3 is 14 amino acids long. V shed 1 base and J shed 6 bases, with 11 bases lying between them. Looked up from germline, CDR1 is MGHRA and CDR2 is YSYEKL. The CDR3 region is CASSQGALGDTQYF. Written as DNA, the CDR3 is TGCGCCAGCAGCCAAGGAGCCCTAGGGGATACGCAGTATTTT.

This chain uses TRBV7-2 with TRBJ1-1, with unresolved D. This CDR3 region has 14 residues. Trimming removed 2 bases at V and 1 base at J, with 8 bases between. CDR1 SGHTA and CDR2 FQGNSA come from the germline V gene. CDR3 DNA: TGTGCCAGCAGCTTAACAGCGGCGAACACTGAAGCTTTCTTT. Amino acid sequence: CASSLTAANTEAFF. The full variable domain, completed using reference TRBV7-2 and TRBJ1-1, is GAGVSQSPSNKVTEKGKDVELRCDPISGHTALYWYRQSLGQGLEFLIYFQGNSAPDKSGLPSDRFSAERTGGSVSTLTIQRTQQEDSAVYLCASSLTAANTEAFFGQGTRLTVV.

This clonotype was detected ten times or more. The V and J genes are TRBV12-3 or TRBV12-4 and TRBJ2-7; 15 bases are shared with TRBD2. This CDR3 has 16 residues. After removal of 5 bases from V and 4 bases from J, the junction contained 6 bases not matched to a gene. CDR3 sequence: CASSPRTSGREYEQYF. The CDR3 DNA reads TGTGCCAGCAGTCCTCGGACTAGCGGGAGGGAGTACGAGCAGTACTTC.

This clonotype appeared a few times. The CDR3 sequence: CASSYLGSGRQYF. The CDR3 DNA reads TGTGCCAGCAGTTACTTAGGGAGCGGGAGGCAGTACTTC. The rearrangement joins TRBV6-5 to TRBJ2-7, with 8 bases lining up with TRBD2. CDR1 and CDR2 (germline): MNHEY, SVGAGI. The trim removed 1 base at V and 9 bases at J, leaving 5 bases unmatched. The CDR3 spans 13 residues.